This T cell receptor beta chain was sequenced in a study of T cell responses to AZD1222 COVID-19 vaccine. Findings of the study overall: No day 14 peak samples; only post-peak repertoires were characterized.

This clone was seen more than once but under ten times. Its antigen is still unknown. CDR1 is SGDLS, CDR2 YYNGEE, per germline. V lost 0 bases and J lost 6, with 9 bases in between. CDR3 length: 13 residues. TCRdb keeps only in-frame clones here, not all; method: immunoSEQ multiplex PCR. The sample consists of some 120,000 clones, roughly 91% of them appearing once. The starting material was peripheral blood, obtained on day 0 of MenACWY control vaccination. This chain links TRBV9 with TRBJ1-1; no clear D gene. The TCR sequence derives from an adult in good health. The CDR3: CASSVEGASEAFF. CDR3 sequence (DNA): TGTGCCAGCAGCGTAGAAGGAGCCTCTGAAGCTTTCTTT.